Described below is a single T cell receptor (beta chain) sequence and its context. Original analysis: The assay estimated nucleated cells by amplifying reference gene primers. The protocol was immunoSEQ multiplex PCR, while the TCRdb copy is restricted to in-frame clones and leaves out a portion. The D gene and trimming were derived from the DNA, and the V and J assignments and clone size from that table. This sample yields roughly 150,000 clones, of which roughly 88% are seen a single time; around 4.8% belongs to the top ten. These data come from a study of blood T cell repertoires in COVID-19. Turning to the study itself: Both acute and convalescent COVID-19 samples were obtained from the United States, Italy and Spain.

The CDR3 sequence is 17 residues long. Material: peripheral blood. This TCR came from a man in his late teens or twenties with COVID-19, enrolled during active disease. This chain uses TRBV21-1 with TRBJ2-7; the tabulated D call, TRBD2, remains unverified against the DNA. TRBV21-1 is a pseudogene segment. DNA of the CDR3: TGTGCCAGCAGCAAAGCGAGGGGACTAGCGGGACTCTACGAGCAGTACTTC. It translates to CASSKARGLAGLYEQYF.